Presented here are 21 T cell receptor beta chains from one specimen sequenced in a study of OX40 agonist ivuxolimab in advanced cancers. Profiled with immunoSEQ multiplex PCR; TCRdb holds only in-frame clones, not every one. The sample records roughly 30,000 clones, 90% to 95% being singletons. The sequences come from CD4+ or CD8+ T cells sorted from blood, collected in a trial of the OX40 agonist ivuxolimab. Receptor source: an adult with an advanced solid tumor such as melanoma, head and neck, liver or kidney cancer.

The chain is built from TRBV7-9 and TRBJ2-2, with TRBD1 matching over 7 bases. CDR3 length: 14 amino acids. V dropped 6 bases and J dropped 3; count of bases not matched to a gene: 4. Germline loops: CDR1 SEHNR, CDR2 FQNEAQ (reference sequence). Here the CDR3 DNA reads TGTGCCAGCAGTCCAACAGGGGACACCGGGGAGCTGTTTTTT. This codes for CASSPTGDTGELFF.

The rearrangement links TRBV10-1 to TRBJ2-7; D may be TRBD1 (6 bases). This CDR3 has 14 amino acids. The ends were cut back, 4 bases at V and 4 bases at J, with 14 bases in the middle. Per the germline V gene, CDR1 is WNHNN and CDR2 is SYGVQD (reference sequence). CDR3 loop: CASSAGHGSYEQYV. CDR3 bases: TGCGCCAGCAGTGCGGGACACGGGTCGTACGAGCAGTACGTC.

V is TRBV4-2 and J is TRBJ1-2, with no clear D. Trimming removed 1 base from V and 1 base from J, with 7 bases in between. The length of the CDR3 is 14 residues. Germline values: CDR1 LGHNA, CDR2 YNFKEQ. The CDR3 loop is CASSQAHINYGYTF. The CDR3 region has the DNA TGTGCCAGCAGCCAAGCCCATATTAACTATGGCTACACCTTC.

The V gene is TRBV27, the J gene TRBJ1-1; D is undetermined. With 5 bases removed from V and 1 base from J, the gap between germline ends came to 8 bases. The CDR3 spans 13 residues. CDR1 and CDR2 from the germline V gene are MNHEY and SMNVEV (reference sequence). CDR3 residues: CASSMEGNTEAFF. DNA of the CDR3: TGTGCCAGCAGTATGGAGGGGAACACTGAAGCTTTCTTT.

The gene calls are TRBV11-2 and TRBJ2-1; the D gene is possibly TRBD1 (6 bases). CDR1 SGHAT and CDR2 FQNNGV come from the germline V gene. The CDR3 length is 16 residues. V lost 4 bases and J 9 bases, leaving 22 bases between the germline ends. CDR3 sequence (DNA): TGTGCCAGCAGCTCTTCGGACAGTGCCCCGAGTCTTGAGCAGTTCTTC. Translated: CASSSSDSAPSLEQFF.

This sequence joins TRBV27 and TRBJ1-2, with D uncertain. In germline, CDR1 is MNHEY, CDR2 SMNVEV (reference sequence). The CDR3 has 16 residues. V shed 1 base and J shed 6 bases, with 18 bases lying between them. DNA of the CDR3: TGTGCCAGCAGTTTATGGGGAACAGTCGGAAAGGATGGCTACACCTTC. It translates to CASSLWGTVGKDGYTF.

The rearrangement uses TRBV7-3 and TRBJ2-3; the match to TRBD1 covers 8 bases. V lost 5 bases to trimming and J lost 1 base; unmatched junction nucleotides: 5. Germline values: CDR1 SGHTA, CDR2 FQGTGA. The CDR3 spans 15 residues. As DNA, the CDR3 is TGTGCCAGCAGCCTAGGACAGGGACGCACAGATACGCAGTATTTT. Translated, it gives CASSLGQGRTDTQYF.

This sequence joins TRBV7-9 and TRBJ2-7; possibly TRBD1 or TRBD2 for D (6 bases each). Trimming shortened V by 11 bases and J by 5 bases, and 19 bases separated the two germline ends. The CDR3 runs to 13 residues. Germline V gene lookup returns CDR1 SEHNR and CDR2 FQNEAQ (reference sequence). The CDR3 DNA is TGTGCCGGCATAGGGGGGAAGGGGAACGAGCAGTACTTC. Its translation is CAGIGGKGNEQYF.

The CDR3 DNA reads as TGTGCCATCAGTGAAGGCCCCGGGGGTAATGAAAAACTGTTTTTT. The encoded protein is CAISEGPGGNEKLFF. The rearrangement uses TRBV10-3 and TRBJ1-4; maybe TRBD1 (5 bases). Trimming pared 3 bases from V and 4 bases from J, leaving 12 bases between. The length of the CDR3 is 15 residues. CDR1 ENHRY and CDR2 SYGVKD come from the germline V gene.

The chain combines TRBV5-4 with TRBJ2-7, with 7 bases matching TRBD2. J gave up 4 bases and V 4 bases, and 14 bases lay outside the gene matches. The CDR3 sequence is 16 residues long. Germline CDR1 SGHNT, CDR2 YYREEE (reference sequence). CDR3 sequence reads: CASSNTATGLLYEQYF. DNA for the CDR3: TGTGCCAGCAGCAATACCGCCACGGGACTATTATACGAGCAGTACTTC.

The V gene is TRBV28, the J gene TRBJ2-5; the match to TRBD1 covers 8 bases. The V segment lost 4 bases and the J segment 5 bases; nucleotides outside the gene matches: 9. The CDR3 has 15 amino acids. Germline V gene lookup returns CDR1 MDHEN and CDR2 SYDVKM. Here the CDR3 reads CASSSQTGVRETQYF. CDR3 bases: TGTGCCAGCAGTTCCCAGACAGGGGTCAGGGAGACCCAGTACTTC.

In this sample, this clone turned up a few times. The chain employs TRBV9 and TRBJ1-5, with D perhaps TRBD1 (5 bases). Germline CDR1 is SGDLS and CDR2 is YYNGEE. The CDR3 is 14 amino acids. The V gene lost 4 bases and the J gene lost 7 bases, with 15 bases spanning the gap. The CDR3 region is CASSTGGGLQPQHF. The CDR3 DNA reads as TGTGCCAGCAGCACAGGAGGTGGTTTACAGCCCCAGCATTTT.

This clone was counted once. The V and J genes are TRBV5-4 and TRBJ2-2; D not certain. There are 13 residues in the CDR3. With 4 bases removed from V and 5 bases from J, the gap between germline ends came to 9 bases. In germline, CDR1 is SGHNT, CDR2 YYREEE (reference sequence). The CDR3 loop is CASSPESTGELFF. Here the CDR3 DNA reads TGTGCCAGCAGCCCGGAGTCGACCGGGGAGCTGTTTTTT.

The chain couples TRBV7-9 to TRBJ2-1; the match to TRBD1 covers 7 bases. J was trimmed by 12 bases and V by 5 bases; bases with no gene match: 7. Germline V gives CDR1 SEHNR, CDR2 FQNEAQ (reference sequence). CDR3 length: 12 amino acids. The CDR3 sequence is CASSPGQQGQFF. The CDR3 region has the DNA TGTGCCAGCAGCCCGGGACAGCAGGGGCAGTTCTTC.

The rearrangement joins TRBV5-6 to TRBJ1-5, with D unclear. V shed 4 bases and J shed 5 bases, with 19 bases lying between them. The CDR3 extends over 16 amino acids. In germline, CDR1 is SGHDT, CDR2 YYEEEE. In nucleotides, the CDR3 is TGTGCCAGCAGCCTCTCGAGGCTTAGCTACCATCAGCCCCAGCATTTT. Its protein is CASSLSRLSYHQPQHF.

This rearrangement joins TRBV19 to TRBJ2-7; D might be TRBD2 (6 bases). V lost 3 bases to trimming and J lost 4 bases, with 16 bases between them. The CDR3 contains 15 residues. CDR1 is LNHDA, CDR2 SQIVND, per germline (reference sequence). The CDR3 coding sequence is TGTGCCAGTAGTATGGTATCGGACTACTATTACGAGCAGTACTTC. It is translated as CASSMVSDYYYEQYF.

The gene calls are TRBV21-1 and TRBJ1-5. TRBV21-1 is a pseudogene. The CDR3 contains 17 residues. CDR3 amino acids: CASSKVCGARSNQPQHF. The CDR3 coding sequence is TGTGCCAGCAGCAAAGTTTGCGGGGCAAGGAGCAATCAGCCCCAGCATTTT.

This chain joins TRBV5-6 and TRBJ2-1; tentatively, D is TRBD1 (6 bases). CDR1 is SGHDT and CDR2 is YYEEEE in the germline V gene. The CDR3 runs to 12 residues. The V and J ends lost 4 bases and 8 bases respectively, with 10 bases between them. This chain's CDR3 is CASSPTGYEQFF. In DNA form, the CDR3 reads TGTGCCAGCAGCCCTACAGGGTATGAGCAGTTCTTC.

CDR3 region: CASSSETGRFFGYTF. For the CDR3, the DNA is TGTGCCAGCAGCTCAGAAACAGGGAGGTTTTTTGGCTACACCTTC. V and J are TRBV5-6 and TRBJ1-2; TRBD1 is a possible D gene (6 bases). V was clipped by 3 bases and J by 7 bases, with 19 bases between them. The CDR3 is 15 residues long. Germline V gene sequence: CDR1 SGHDT, CDR2 YYEEEE. Complete variable domain (other parts from reference TRBV5-6 and TRBJ1-2): DAGVTQSPTHLIKTRGQQVTLRCSPKSGHDTVSWYQQALGQGPQFIFQYYEEEERQRGNFPDRFSGHQFPNYSSELNVNALLLGDSALYLCASSSETGRFFGYTFGSGTRLTVV.

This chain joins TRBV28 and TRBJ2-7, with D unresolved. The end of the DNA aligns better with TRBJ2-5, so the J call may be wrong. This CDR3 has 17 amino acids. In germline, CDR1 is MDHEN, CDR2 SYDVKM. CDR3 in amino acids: CASSFFPTLSRKETQYF. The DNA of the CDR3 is TGTGCCAGCAGCTTTTTCCCGACATTGTCCCGAAAAGAGACCCAGTACTTC.

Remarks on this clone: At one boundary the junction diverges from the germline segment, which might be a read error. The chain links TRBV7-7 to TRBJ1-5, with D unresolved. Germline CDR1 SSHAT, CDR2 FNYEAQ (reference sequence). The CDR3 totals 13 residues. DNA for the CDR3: TGTGCTAGCAGCCTCTCGGTGAATCAGCCCCAGCATTTT. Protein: CASSLSVNQPQHF.